Given below is one T cell receptor beta chain in context. What antigen it recognizes has not been identified. Per-base quality was not reported, and no clone a single base away is much larger than it. To demonstrate the VDJtools post-analysis software, TCR beta repertoires were profiled from the peripheral blood of about 14 young patients with multiple sclerosis. The multiple sclerosis patients were children and adolescents ranging in age from roughly 6 to 16 years. This entry belongs to a study of post-analysis software for immune sequencing data (dated by TCRdb to between 2014 and 2016). For context, the study as a whole: Relapsing-remitting, secondary progressive and progressive-relapsing multiple sclerosis were recorded as disease courses, and subtype annotation was lacking for some patients. The multiple sclerosis patient repertoires were compared with about a dozen previously published healthy control repertoires from donors aged about 6 to 26 years. A subset of samples was prepared in parallel using single-end sample barcoding, then pooled and co-amplified after Illumina adapter ligation. General study outcomes and caveats: Normalized Chao1 diversity was significantly lower in multiple sclerosis patients than controls, suggesting substantial peripheral T-cell clonal expansion. The multiple sclerosis patient group was slightly younger than the control group. Significantly higher frequencies in patients than in controls were found for five or six TRBV segments, including TRBV5-6, TRBV5-1 and TRBV20-1. Strong co-clustering of samples prepared in the same batch was shown by direct clustering with F measure, prompting a batch-effect correction.

The CDR3 contains 12 residues, cysteine and phenylalanine counted. This entry keeps only the CDR3 DNA: 36 bases, framed from base 1. The V end loses 6 bases and the J end loses 7 bases, and a stretch of 13 bases separates them. CDR1 SQVTM and CDR2 ANQGSEA were looked up in the germline V gene. Library method: PCR. Sequencing used an Illumina HiSeq 2500. To reduce PCR and sequencing biases, unique molecular identifiers were built into the TCR beta cDNA libraries. About 500,000 cDNA molecules were obtained for every 1 to 10 million input T cells, so each molecule roughly corresponded to one T cell. The patient libraries were prepared and sequenced using the same protocol as the earlier healthy control dataset. Samples belonging to the same batch were prepared together, multiplexed and sequenced on a shared HiSeq lane. The paper's processing steps were these. Raw barcoded reads were processed with MIGEC, and single-read molecular identifier groups were discarded before consensus assembly and CDR3 extraction. Clonotype tables were post-analysed with VDJtools, normalizing diversity by down-sampling all datasets to the smallest sample size. Repertoire overlap clustering matched CDR3 amino acid but not nucleotide sequences to correct batch-related cross-sample contamination. The public reads were reprocessed in TCRdb via fastp at Q25 and MiXCR, keeping in-frame beta chains. Rows with one shared CDR3 protein collapse into an entry with the most common genes and DNA. TCRdb's processing, not the authors' own work, is the source of the V and J calls. Within this sample are hundreds of thousands of distinct CDR3 sequences, with 53% of them counted one time only. Approximately 4.2% of the sample comes from the top ten.

This receptor was obtained from a girl between 5 and 17 years old with multiple sclerosis. This chain joins TRBV29-1 to TRBJ2-1; the D gene is unclear. Sequences were obtained from blood. The sequenced DNA is TGCAGCGTGACTCCCGGCCGGAATGAGCAGTTCTTC. Its translation is CSVTPGRNEQFF.